This passage covers 18 T cell receptor beta chains from one sample sequenced in a study of lymphopenia after photon versus proton radiotherapy. The protocol was immunoSEQ multiplex PCR, while the TCRdb copy is restricted to in-frame clones and leaves out a portion. The repertoire holds roughly 25,000 clones, with roughly 86% as singletons. The source material was peripheral blood, sampled from a patient treated with photon-based radiotherapy. The receptors stem from a man in his fifties or sixties with gastric cancer.

The J gene is TRBJ1-5, the V gene TRBV7-8, with D maybe TRBD1 (6 bases). Trimming shortened V by 5 bases and J by 0 bases, and 11 bases separated the two germline ends. CDR1 is SGHVS and CDR2 is FQNEAQ in the germline V gene. The CDR3 sequence is 15 residues long. CDR3 region: CASSRGQHSNQPQHF. As DNA, the CDR3 is TGTGCCAGCAGCCGCGGACAGCATAGCAATCAGCCCCAGCATTTT.

The chain links TRBV6-4 to TRBJ1-5, with D maybe TRBD1 (6 bases). The CDR3 totals 14 residues. The germline V gene has CDR1 MRHNA and CDR2 SNTAGT. V was shortened by 3 bases and J by 2 bases, with 8 bases between the two germline ends. The CDR3 sequence is CASSEQGGNQPQHF. CDR3 nucleotides: TGTGCCAGCAGTGAACAGGGTGGCAATCAGCCCCAGCATTTT.

The count of this clone is one. The chain has TRBV5-6 and TRBJ2-1; maybe TRBD1 (6 bases). V was pared by 4 bases and J by 10 bases, with 18 bases between. CDR1 is SGHDT and CDR2 is YYEEEE in the germline V gene. CDR3 size: 14 residues. CDR3 sequence: CASSLDHLTGEQFF. The CDR3 coding sequence is TGTGCCAGCAGCCTCGATCATTTGACAGGAGAGCAGTTCTTC.

V gene TRBV30 combines with J gene TRBJ1-1; TRBD1 matches 12 bases. V lost 2 bases and J lost 5; bases outside the gene matches: 9. This CDR3 comprises 16 residues. Per the germline V gene, CDR1 is GTSNPN and CDR2 is SVGIG (reference sequence). The CDR3 is CAWSPRDRGRSTEAFF. The CDR3 DNA is TGTGCCTGGAGTCCGCGGGACAGGGGGCGGTCTACTGAAGCTTTCTTT.

This clone was counted a few times. The rearrangement links TRBV6-6 to TRBJ2-2; no clear D gene. Germline V lookup: CDR1 MNHNY, CDR2 SVGAGI (reference sequence). The CDR3 has 14 amino acids. Trimming removed 0 bases at V and 3 bases at J, with 5 bases between. CDR3 nucleotides: TGTGCCAGCAGTTACTCGGGGTACACCGGGGAGCTGTTTTTT. Translating gives CASSYSGYTGELFF.

The V gene is TRBV6-1, the J gene TRBJ2-1; D is unclear. Germline V gene data show CDR1 as MNHNS and CDR2 as SASEGT. V was pared by 2 bases and J by 1 base, with 6 bases between. This CDR3 contains 14 residues. The CDR3 region has the DNA TGTGCCAGCAGTGAAAGGGCATCCTACAATGAGCAGTTCTTC. Its protein is CASSERASYNEQFF.

As regards this clone: Mismatch with germline at one junction end may stem from a read error. CDR3 amino acids: CASRDLLF. CDR3 bases: TGCGCCAGCAGGGACCTACTCTTC. This chain uses TRBV10-1 with TRBJ1-2, with D unresolved. The V gene's germline CDR1 is WNHNN and CDR2 SYGVQD (reference sequence). This CDR3 contains 8 residues.

The chain's CDR3 is CASSYEGAYGYTF. The CDR3 DNA reads as TGTGCCAGCAGTTATGAGGGGGCCTATGGCTACACCTTC. This chain joins TRBV2 and TRBJ1-2, with 7 positions matching TRBD1. Trimming removed 5 bases from V and 4 bases from J; junction bases left unmatched: 4. Germline loops: CDR1 SNHLY, CDR2 FYNNEI. CDR3 length: 13 residues.

This clone was seen a handful of times. The rearrangement joins TRBV6-6 to TRBJ2-7; D is perhaps TRBD1 or TRBD2 (5 bases each). CDR3 size: 14 residues. V lost 5 bases, J lost 2 bases, and 13 bases lay in between. CDR1 and CDR2 (germline): MNHNY, SVGAGI (reference sequence). CDR3 nucleotide sequence: TGTGCCAGCAGTCCGAGGGGAAACACCTACGAGCAGTACTTC. It specifies CASSPRGNTYEQYF.

The CDR3 here is CASSQVRRSGELFF. The CDR3, as DNA: TGCGCCAGCAGCCAAGTCAGGCGATCCGGGGAGCTGTTTTTT. The chain combines TRBV4-3 with TRBJ2-2; D is unresolved. The V and J ends lost 1 base and 6 bases respectively, with 9 bases between them. This CDR3 spans 14 amino acids. CDR1 LGHNA and CDR2 YSLEER come from the germline V gene.

This rearrangement joins TRBV6-1 to TRBJ1-6, with 7 positions matching TRBD1. The germline V gene encodes CDR1 MNHNS and CDR2 SASEGT. CDR3 size: 14 residues. Trimming at V came to 3 bases and at J to 8 bases, leaving 4 bases not matched to a gene. CDR3 nucleotide sequence: TGTGCCAGCAGTGATGTCAGGGGGTATTCACCCCTCCACTTT. Amino acid sequence: CASSDVRGYSPLHF.

V gene TRBV20-1 combines with J gene TRBJ2-1; tentatively, D is TRBD2 (5 bases). Germline CDR1 reads DFQATT; CDR2 reads SNEGSKA (reference sequence). Trimming left V 5 bases short and J 7 bases short, with 9 bases between. CDR3 length: 11 residues. The DNA for the CDR3 is TGCAGTGCTTGGACTGCTAATGAGCAGTTCTTC. Its protein product is CSAWTANEQFF.

This chain uses TRBV7-8 with TRBJ2-5, with D perhaps matching TRBD2 (6 bases). CDR1 and CDR2 from the germline V gene are SGHVS and FQNEAQ. The CDR3 has 13 residues. The V end was cut by 5 bases, the J end by 4 bases, with 11 bases between. CDR3 DNA sequence: TGTGCCAGCAGCAGAGCTAGCGTAGAGACCCAGTACTTC. Its protein product is CASSRASVETQYF.

The chain combines TRBV7-8 with TRBJ2-1; D unresolved. The CDR3 has 17 residues. The germline CDR1 and CDR2 sequences are SGHVS and FQNEAQ. V was shortened by 5 bases and J by 0 bases, with 17 bases between the two germline ends. In DNA form, the CDR3 reads TGTGCCAGCAGCCCTTCCCAAAGGGCGAGCTCCTACAATGAGCAGTTCTTC. Translation gives CASSPSQRASSYNEQFF.

This clone was seen just once. V and J are TRBV11-3 and TRBJ2-5; 7 bases are shared with TRBD1. From germline, CDR1 is SGHNT and CDR2 YENEEA. V gave up 6 bases and J gave up 1 base; unmatched junction bases: 2. CDR3 length: 13 amino acids. In DNA form, the CDR3 reads TGTGCCAGCAGTCGGGACAGCCAAGAGACCCAGTACTTC. This translates into CASSRDSQETQYF.

CDR3 nucleotide sequence: TGTGCCTCGGGGGAGGACAGGGCGTATGGCTACACCTTC. Residues: CASGEDRAYGYTF. The chain is built from TRBV2 and TRBJ1-2, with 8 positions matching TRBD1. The CDR3 contains 13 residues. Trimming took 11 bases from V and 5 from J; bases not matched to a gene: 10. CDR1 SNHLY and CDR2 FYNNEI come from the germline V gene.

The chain recombines TRBV7-3 with TRBJ1-6; a weak D match, TRBD1 (6 bases). The V and J ends lost 5 bases and 0 bases respectively, with 8 bases between them. From germline, CDR1 is SGHTA and CDR2 FQGTGA. This CDR3 is 15 amino acids long. CDR3: CASSTGSSYNSPLHF. In nucleotides, the CDR3 is TGTGCCAGCAGCACAGGGAGCTCCTATAATTCACCCCTCCACTTT.

The rearrangement joins TRBV7-3 to TRBJ2-5; TRBD1 agrees at 9 bases. The length of the CDR3 is 13 residues. Germline assignment: CDR1 SGHTA and CDR2 FQGTGA. V shed 5 bases, J shed 9 bases, and the junction held 7 bases outside the gene matches. DNA of the CDR3: TGTGCCAGCAGCCGGGACAGGGACCTTCCCCAGTACTTC. Its protein is CASSRDRDLPQYF. Based on the CDR3 plus reference TRBV7-3 and TRBJ2-5, the full variable domain is GAGVSQTPSNKVTEKGKYVELRCDPISGHTALYWYRQSLGQGPEFLIYFQGTGAADDSGLPNDRFFAVRPEGSVSTLKIQRTERGDSAVYLCASSRDRDLPQYFGPGTRLLVL.